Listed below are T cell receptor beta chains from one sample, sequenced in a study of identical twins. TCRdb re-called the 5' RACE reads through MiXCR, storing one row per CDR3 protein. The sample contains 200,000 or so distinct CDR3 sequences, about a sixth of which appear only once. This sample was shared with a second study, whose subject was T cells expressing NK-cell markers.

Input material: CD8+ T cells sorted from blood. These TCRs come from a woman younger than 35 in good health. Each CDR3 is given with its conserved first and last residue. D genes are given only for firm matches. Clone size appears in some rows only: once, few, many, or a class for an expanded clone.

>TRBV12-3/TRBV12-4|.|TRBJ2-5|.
CASSSEDVGQETQYF
TGTGCCAGCAGTTCTGAGGACGTCGGCCAAGAGACCCAGTACTTC
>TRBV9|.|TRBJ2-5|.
CASSVKWGETQYF
TGTGCCAGCAGCGTAAAGTGGGGAGAGACCCAGTACTTC
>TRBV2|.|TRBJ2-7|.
CASLANTYEQYF
TGTGCCAGCCTCGCGAATACCTACGAGCAGTACTTC
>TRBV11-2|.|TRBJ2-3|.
CASSFRPDTQYF
TGTGCCAGCAGCTTCCGGCCAGATACGCAGTATTTT
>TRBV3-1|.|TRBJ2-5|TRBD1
CASSPGQGETQYF
TGTGCCAGCAGCCCCGGACAGGGCGAGACCCAGTACTTC
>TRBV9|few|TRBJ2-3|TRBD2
CASSTSGGTDTQYF
TGCGCCAGCAGTACGAGCGGGGGCACAGATACGCAGTATTTT
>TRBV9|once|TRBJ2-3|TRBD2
CASSARAGGSTDTQYF
TGTGCCAGCAGCGCCCGGGCGGGGGGGAGCACAGATACGCAGTATTTT
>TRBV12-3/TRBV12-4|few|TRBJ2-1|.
CASSLVVGDNEQFF
TGTGCCAGCAGTTTAGTAGTTGGGGACAATGAGCAGTTCTTC
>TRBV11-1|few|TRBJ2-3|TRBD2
CASSLTSGRPESTDTQYF
TGTGCCAGCAGCCTTACTAGCGGGAGGCCGGAGAGCACAGATACGCAGTATTTT
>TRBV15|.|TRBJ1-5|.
CATSSGGSNNQPQHF
TGTGCCACCAGCAGCGGGGGAAGTAACAATCAGCCCCAGCATTTT
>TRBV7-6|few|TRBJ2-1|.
CASSWPPPVRGLEQFF
TGTGCCAGCAGCTGGCCCCCCCCGGTCCGGGGGCTTGAGCAGTTCTTC
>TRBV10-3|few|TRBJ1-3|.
CAIRNDTYRLSGNTIYF
TGTGCCATCAGGAACGACACGTACCGGCTCTCTGGAAACACCATATATTTT
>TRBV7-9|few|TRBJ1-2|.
CASSLPITEASYGYTF
TGTGCCAGCAGCTTACCGATTACTGAGGCATCCTATGGCTACACCTTC
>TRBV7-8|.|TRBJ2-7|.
CASSSLSRGSSYEQYF
TGTGCCAGCAGTAGCTTGTCAAGGGGTAGCTCCTACGAGCAGTACTTC
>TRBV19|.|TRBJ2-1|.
CASTPGSSYNEQFF
TGTGCCAGCACCCCGGGGAGCTCCTACAATGAGCAGTTCTTC
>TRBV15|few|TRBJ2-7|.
CATKDRYTYEQYF
TGTGCCACCAAGGACCGATACACTTACGAGCAGTACTTC
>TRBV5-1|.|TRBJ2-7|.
CASSLVEEGWEQYF
TGCGCCAGCAGCTTGGTCGAGGAGGGGTGGGAGCAGTACTTC
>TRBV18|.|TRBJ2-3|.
CASSRDPGPSGDTQYF
TGTGCCAGCTCACGAGATCCGGGCCCCTCGGGAGATACGCAGTATTTT
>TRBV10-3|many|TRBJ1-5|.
CATGEPGRHSGNQPQHF
TGTGCCACAGGGGAACCTGGTAGACACTCGGGCAATCAGCCCCAGCATTTT
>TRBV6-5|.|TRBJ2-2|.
CASSYSSGTLELFF
TGTGCCAGCAGTTACTCGTCAGGGACCTTGGAGCTGTTTTTT
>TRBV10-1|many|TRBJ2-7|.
CASRTNSYEQYF
TGCGCCAGCAGGACAAACTCCTACGAGCAGTACTTC
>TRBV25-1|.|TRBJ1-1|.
CASGQSPEAFF
TGTGCCAGCGGACAGTCCCCTGAAGCTTTCTTT
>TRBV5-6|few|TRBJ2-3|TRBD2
CASSPTSGGRDTQYF
TGTGCCAGCAGCCCTACTAGCGGGGGGCGGGATACGCAGTATTTT